This T cell receptor (beta chain) is drawn from a study of shared clonotypes between healthy human individuals. Profiling relied on immunoSEQ multiplex PCR, and the TCRdb table lists in-frame clones only, not all of them. The data show some 300,000 clones, more than 60% seen once. This clonotype originated in a man under 40 in good health. The source material was memory CD4+ T cells sorted from blood. The subset here: CD45RA-negative fraction.

This chain's CDR3 is CASSLSGTGGASEKLFF. CDR3 in DNA: TGCGCCAGCAGTCTTTCTGGCACAGGGGGCGCGAGTGAAAAACTGTTTTTT. V usage is TRBV5-1 and J usage is TRBJ1-4; TRBD1 aligns across 9 bases. V lost 5 bases, J lost 7 bases, and 15 bases stayed unmatched. The CDR3 has 17 residues. CDR1 and CDR2 (germline): SGHRS, YFSETQ.